This T cell receptor beta chain was identified during a study of OX40 agonist ivuxolimab in advanced cancers. The study's findings and limits: Blood T cells, both CD4+ and CD8+, expanded clonally by week 6 at 0.1 to 3.0 mg/kg.

Profiling relied on immunoSEQ multiplex PCR, and the TCRdb table lists in-frame clones only, not all of them. Here the sample spans some 75,000 clones, roughly 84% being singletons. The CDR3 sequence is 15 residues long. Germline assignment: CDR1 LGHNA and CDR2 YNFKEQ. Trimming left V 2 bases short and J 3 bases short, with 12 bases between. This clone was seen a handful of times. The antigen remains undetermined. Patients who had autoimmune disease history or got systemic immunosuppression were left out. The timepoints at which blood was sampled were baseline, cycle 4 day 1, and cycle 7 day 1. The input for sequencing was CD4+ or CD8+ T cells sorted from blood, taken in a trial of the OX40 agonist ivuxolimab. The source of this sequence is an adult with an advanced solid tumor such as melanoma, head and neck, liver or kidney cancer. The chain combines TRBV4-2 with TRBJ2-3; D might be TRBD1 or TRBD2, each matching 6 bases. The CDR3 DNA reads TGTGCCAGCAGCCAACCCGGAGGGGGGACAGATACGCAGTATTTT. It translates to CASSQPGGGTDTQYF.